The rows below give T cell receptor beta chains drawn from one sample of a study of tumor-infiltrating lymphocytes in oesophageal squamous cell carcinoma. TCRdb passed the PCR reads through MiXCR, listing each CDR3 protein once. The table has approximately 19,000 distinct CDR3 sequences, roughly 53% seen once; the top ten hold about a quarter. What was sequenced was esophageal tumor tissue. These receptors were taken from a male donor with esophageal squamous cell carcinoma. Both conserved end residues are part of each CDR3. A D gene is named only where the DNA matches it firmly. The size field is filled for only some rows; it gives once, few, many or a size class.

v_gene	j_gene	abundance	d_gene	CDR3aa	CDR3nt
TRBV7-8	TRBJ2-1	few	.	CASSFAGDEQFF	TGTGCCAGCAGCTTTGCAGGGGATGAGCAGTTCTTC
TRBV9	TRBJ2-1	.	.	CASSSERAGDEQFF	TGTGCCAGCAGCTCAGAGAGAGCAGGGGATGAGCAGTTCTTC
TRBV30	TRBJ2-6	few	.	CAQTGTYASGANVLTF	TGTGCTCAAACAGGGACCTACGCTTCTGGGGCCAACGTCCTGACTTTC
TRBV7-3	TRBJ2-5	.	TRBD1	CASSPGVGQGAGWETQYF	TGTGCCAGCAGCCCGGGGGTGGGACAGGGGGCAGGGTGGGAGACCCAGTACTTC
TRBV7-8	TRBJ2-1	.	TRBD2	CASSLFRVGERGRAGEQFF	TGTGCCAGCAGCTTATTCAGGGTTGGGGAGCGCGGGAGGGCCGGTGAGCAGTTCTTC
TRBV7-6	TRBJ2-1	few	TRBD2	CASSSNLAGGFDEQFF	TGTGCCAGCAGCTCCAATCTAGCGGGAGGGTTCGATGAGCAGTTCTTC
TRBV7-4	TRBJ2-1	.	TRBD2	CASSLQAGRGRNEQFF	TGTGCCAGCAGCTTACAAGCGGGGAGAGGTAGGAATGAGCAGTTCTTC
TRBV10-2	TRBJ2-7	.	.	CASREDRTSYEQYF	TGCGCCAGCAGGGAGGACAGAACATCGTACGAGCAGTACTTC
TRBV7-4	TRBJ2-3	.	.	CASSETVLNTEAFF	TGTGCCAGCAGCGAGACGGTTCTGAACACTGAAGCTTTCTTC
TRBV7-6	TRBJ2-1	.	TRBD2	CASRISGTLSYNEQFF	TGTGCCAGCAGGATTAGCGGGACCCTATCCTACAATGAGCAGTTCTTC
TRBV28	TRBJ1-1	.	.	CASSYPEILSVSTEAFF	TGTGCCAGCAGTTACCCAGAAATTCTTTCCGTTTCCACTGAAGCTTTCTTT
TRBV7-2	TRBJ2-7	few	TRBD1	CASSIDRVYEQYF	TGTGCCAGCAGCATCGACAGGGTCTACGAGCAGTACTTC
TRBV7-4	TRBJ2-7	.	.	CASSLVRGSEQYF	TGTGCCAGCAGCTTAGTGCGGGGTAGCGAGCAGTACTTC
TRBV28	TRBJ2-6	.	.	CASSPWGPSGANVLTF	TGTGCCAGCAGTCCGTGGGGCCCCTCTGGGGCCAACGTCCTGACTTTC
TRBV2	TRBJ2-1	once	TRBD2	CASTSGPKGQFF	TGTGCCAGCACTAGCGGGCCGAAGGGGCAGTTCTTC
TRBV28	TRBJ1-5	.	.	CASSWDTYQPQHF	TGTGCCAGCAGTTGGGACACATATCAGCCCCAGCATTTT
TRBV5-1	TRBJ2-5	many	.	CASSLARVSYQETQYF	TGCGCCAGCAGCTTGGCGAGGGTTTCGTACCAAGAGACCCAGTACTTC
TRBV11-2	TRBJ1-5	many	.	CASSLKAVAAYSNQPQHF	TGTGCCAGCAGCCTAAAAGCGGTCGCCGCTTATAGCAATCAGCCCCAGCATTTT
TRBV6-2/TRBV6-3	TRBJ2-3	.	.	CASRPYPSRVGDTQYF	TGTGCCAGCAGACCTTACCCTAGCAGAGTGGGAGATACGCAGTATTTT
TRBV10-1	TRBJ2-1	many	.	CASSEGTHNNEQFF	TGCGCCAGCAGCGAGGGGACCCACAACAATGAGCAGTTCTTC
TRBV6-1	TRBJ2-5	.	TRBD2	CASMLAGAQYF	TGTGCCAGCATGCTAGCGGGGGCCCAGTACTTC
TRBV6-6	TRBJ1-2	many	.	CASSYSPVGGYTF	TGTGCCAGCAGTTACTCCCCGGTAGGGGGCTACACCTTC
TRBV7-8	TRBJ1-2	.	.	CASSPLPDRFNYGYTF	TGTGCCAGCAGCCCCTTACCCGACAGATTTAACTATGGCTACACCTTC
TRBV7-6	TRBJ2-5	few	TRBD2	CASTALGLARRGQETQYF	TGTGCCAGCACAGCATTAGGACTAGCTAGAAGAGGCCAAGAGACCCAGTACTTC
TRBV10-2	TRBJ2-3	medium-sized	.	CASSASLGNTQYF	TGCGCCAGCAGTGCCAGCCTTGGAAATACGCAGTATTTT
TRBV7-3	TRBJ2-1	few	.	CASSLIAGSYNEQFF	TGTGCCAGCAGCTTAATCGCGGGAAGCTACAATGAGCAGTTCTTC
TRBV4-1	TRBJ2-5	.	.	CASSQAGRNRQETQYF	TGCGCCAGCAGCCAAGCAGGTAGGAACAGACAAGAGACCCAGTACTTC
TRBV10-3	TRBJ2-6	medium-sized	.	CAISEPRGGGSGANVLTF	TGTGCCATCAGTGAGCCCCGCGGGGGCGGCTCTGGGGCCAACGTCCTGACTTTC
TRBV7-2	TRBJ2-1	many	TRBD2	CASSLYRTSGASYNEQFF	TGTGCCAGCAGCCTATATCGGACTAGCGGGGCCTCCTACAATGAGCAGTTCTTC
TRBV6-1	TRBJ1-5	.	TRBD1	CASRSRKGQGLYSNQPQHF	TGTGCCAGCAGAAGCAGGAAGGGACAGGGCCTATATAGCAATCAGCCCCAGCATTTT
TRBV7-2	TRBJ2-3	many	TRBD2	CASSTRLAGGSDTQYF	TGTGCCAGCAGCACCCGACTAGCGGGAGGGTCAGATACGCAGTATTTT
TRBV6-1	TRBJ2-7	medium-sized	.	CASSYYHRTDEQYF	TGTGCCAGCAGTTATTATCACCGGACAGACGAGCAGTACTTC
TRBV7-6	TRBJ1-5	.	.	CASSLQSGVNQPQHF	TGTGCCAGCAGCTTACAGTCAGGCGTTAATCAGCCCCAGCATTTT
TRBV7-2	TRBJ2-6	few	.	CASSLVGRASGANVLTF	TGTGCCAGCAGCTTAGTAGGCAGGGCCTCTGGGGCCAACGTCCTGACTTTC
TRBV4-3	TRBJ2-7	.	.	CASSQKSGTEGNEQYF	TGCGCCAGCAGCCAGAAGTCCGGGACCGAGGGTAACGAGCAGTACTTC
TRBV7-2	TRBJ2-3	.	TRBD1	CASSHGQGGGDTQYF	TGTGCCAGCAGCCACGGACAGGGTGGGGGAGATACGCAGTATTTT
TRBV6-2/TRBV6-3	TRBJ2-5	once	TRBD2	CASRLGGVETQYF	TGTGCCAGCAGGCTGGGAGGGGTAGAGACCCAGTACTTC
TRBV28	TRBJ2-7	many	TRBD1	CASRESGTEANEQYF	TGTGCCAGCAGGGAATCCGGGACAGAAGCTAACGAGCAGTACTTC
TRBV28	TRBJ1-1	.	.	CASRYSRELTEAFF	TGTGCCAGCAGATATTCCAGGGAGCTCACTGAAGCTTTCTTT
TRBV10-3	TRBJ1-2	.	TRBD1	CAISESRTGDGYTF	TGTGCCATCAGTGAGTCAAGGACAGGGGACGGCTACACCTTC
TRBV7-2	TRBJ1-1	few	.	CASSSYGGASTEAFF	TGTGCCAGCAGTTCTTATGGGGGGGCTAGCACTGAAGCTTTCTTT
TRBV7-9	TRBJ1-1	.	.	CASSLATVMNTEAFF	TGTGCCAGCAGCTTAGCGACAGTCATGAACACTGAAGCTTTCTTT
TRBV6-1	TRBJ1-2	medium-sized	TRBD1	CASSVQGSNYGYTF	TGTGCCAGCAGTGTACAGGGGTCTAACTATGGCTACACCTTC
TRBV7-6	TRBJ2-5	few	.	CASRIAGAAGETQYF	TGTGCCAGCAGAATCGCAGGGGCCGCCGGGGAGACCCAGTACTTC
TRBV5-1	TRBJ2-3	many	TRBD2	CASSFRPTSGVSTDTQYF	TGCGCCAGCAGCTTCCGCCCGACTAGCGGAGTTAGCACAGATACGCAGTATTTT
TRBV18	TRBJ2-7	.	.	CASSPRQAQDNEQYF	TGTGCCAGCTCACCCCGACAGGCCCAGGACAATGAGCAGTACTTC
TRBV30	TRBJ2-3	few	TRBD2	CAWSARVGLADTDTQYF	TGTGCCTGGAGCGCAAGAGTGGGACTAGCGGACACAGATACGCAGTATTTT